The clone carrying this T cell receptor beta chain was counted only a few times. The antigen remains undetermined. CDR3 length equals 13 residues. Trimming pared 4 bases from V and 5 bases from J, leaving 8 bases between. Constant-segment-primed 5'RACE gave TCR alpha and TCR beta cDNA libraries with sample barcodes and UMIs. TCRdb passed the 5' RACE reads through MiXCR, listing each CDR3 protein once. The table shows 300,000 to 400,000 distinct CDR3 sequences, with 20% to 25% occurring only once. This entry comes from a study of T-cell memory formation after mild COVID-19. Study-level information: TCR clustering was largely donor specific. Study findings and constraints: Later expanders leaned CD4+, whereas clones that contracted between day 15 and 85 were balanced CD4/CD8.

The chain couples TRBV12-3 or TRBV12-4 to TRBJ2-2; D unclear. This clonotype was obtained from an adult woman who had mild COVID-19 (a few samples of this study predate the infection). Cell type and time point are not known. The sequenced material came from PBMCs or a T cell subset sorted from them (not recorded which). The DNA of the CDR3 is TGTGCCAGCAGTTGGTCGGTTACCGGGGAGCTGTTTTTT. This encodes CASSWSVTGELFF.